One and the same sample provided the 23 T cell receptor beta chains below, sequenced in a study of blood T cell repertoires in COVID-19. The assay was immunoSEQ multiplex PCR, and TCRdb's table has in-frame clones only and misses some. The table shows tens of thousands of clones, with 80% to 90% occurring only once. Input material: peripheral blood. The source of these receptors is a man younger than 40 with active or convalescent COVID-19.

This clone came up once. V gene TRBV6-5 combines with J gene TRBJ2-7, with 7 bases that match TRBD1. The CDR3 is 13 residues long. Germline lookup yields CDR1 MNHEY and CDR2 SVGAGI. J lost 7 bases, V lost 5 bases, and 8 bases had no gene match. CDR3 region: CASSKGQQGEQYF. CDR3 DNA: TGTGCCAGCAGTAAGGGACAGCAAGGGGAGCAGTACTTC.

This rearrangement joins TRBV28 to TRBJ1-5, with D maybe TRBD1 (5 bases). V dropped 7 bases and J dropped 2 bases, with 9 bases sitting between them. The germline CDR1 and CDR2 sequences are MDHEN and SYDVKM. This CDR3 is 13 amino acids long. The DNA for the CDR3 is TGTGCCAGCACTTGGGGGGGCAATCAGCCCCAGCATTTT. Translating it yields CASTWGGNQPQHF.

The genes are TRBV7-2 and TRBJ1-3; D might be TRBD1 (6 bases). The germline V and J ends were trimmed by 1 base and 0 bases, with 13 bases remaining between them. This CDR3 is 17 amino acids long. The germline V gene has CDR1 SGHTA and CDR2 FQGNSA. CDR3 loop: CASSLGVQGHSGNTIYF. CDR3 bases: TGTGCCAGCAGCTTAGGGGTACAGGGCCACTCTGGAAACACCATATATTTT.

This clone is a singleton in its sample. The V gene is TRBV7-9, the J gene TRBJ1-2; no firm D call. This CDR3 has 14 residues. Germline values: CDR1 SEHNR, CDR2 FQNEAQ (reference sequence). Trimming removed 5 bases from V and 3 bases from J, with 13 bases in between. The CDR3 region is CASSHHNGYYGYTF. For the CDR3, the DNA is TGTGCCAGCAGCCACCACAACGGGTACTATGGCTACACCTTC.

Only one count was recorded for this clone. This chain uses TRBV6-6 with TRBJ1-1; D not resolved. The germline V and J ends were trimmed by 2 bases and 0 bases, with 10 bases remaining between them. This CDR3 has 15 residues. Germline-derived CDR1 and CDR2 are MNHNY and SVGAGI (reference sequence). The CDR3 nucleotides read TGTGCCAGCAGTTACCCAGAGCGGATGAACACTGAAGCTTTCTTT. Translating gives CASSYPERMNTEAFF.

The chain has TRBV4-3 and TRBJ2-3; 7 positions match TRBD1. This CDR3 comprises 15 residues. In germline, CDR1 is LGHNA, CDR2 YSLEER. Trimming took 4 bases from V and 8 from J; bases not matched to a gene: 12. The CDR3 DNA reads TGCGCCAGCAGCCCGACAGGGAGTTCCCGAGGTACGCAGTATTTT. It codes for CASSPTGSSRGTQYF.

The chain uses TRBV7-8 and TRBJ2-1; D call uncertain. This CDR3 region has 15 residues. Germline CDR1 and CDR2: SGHVS and FQNEAQ. The V and J ends lost 8 bases and 4 bases respectively, with 18 bases between them. CDR3 sequence reads: CASATTTLGYNEQFF. CDR3 sequence (DNA): TGTGCCAGCGCCACTACTACTCTTGGGTACAATGAGCAGTTCTTC.

The chain has TRBV19 and TRBJ1-1; 8 nucleotides line up with TRBD1. The CDR3 length is 15 residues. The germline V gene encodes CDR1 LNHDA and CDR2 SQIVND (reference sequence). The V segment lost 4 bases and the J segment 0 bases; nucleotides outside the gene matches: 4. The CDR3 DNA reads as TGTGCCAGTAGTACGCGACAGGGGCTGAACACTGAAGCTTTCTTT. It yields the protein CASSTRQGLNTEAFF.

The CDR3 DNA sequence: TGTGCCAGCAGTTCGGACAGGGTTCGCGGCTACACCTTC. Protein product: CASSSDRVRGYTF. The chain is built from TRBV28 and TRBJ1-2, with TRBD1 matching over 8 bases. J was trimmed by 8 bases and V by 4 bases; bases with no gene match: 6. In germline, CDR1 is MDHEN, CDR2 SYDVKM. The CDR3 consists of 13 residues.

The rearrangement joins TRBV19 to TRBJ2-6; D is perhaps TRBD2 (5 bases). This CDR3 comprises 17 residues. Germline V gene data show CDR1 as LNHDA and CDR2 as SQIVND (reference sequence). The V gene lost 3 bases and the J gene lost 0 bases, with 12 bases spanning the gap. The CDR3, as DNA: TGTGCCAGTAGTATGGCGGGTGGGAGCTCTGGGGCCAACGTCCTGACTTTC. Protein: CASSMAGGSSGANVLTF.

This chain connects TRBV7-2 to TRBJ2-3; 8 positions agree with TRBD2. The CDR3 is made up of 17 amino acids. CDR1 and CDR2 from the germline V gene are SGHTA and FQGNSA. The J segment lost 5 bases and the V segment lost 0 bases, leaving 10 bases of the junction unmatched. The CDR3 loop is CASSLAFAGGAQDTQYF. CDR3 DNA: TGTGCCAGCAGCTTAGCATTCGCGGGAGGAGCCCAAGATACGCAGTATTTT.

The chain carries TRBV25-1 and TRBJ2-5; TRBD1 might be the D (5 bases). Germline V lookup: CDR1 MGHDK, CDR2 SYGVNS. V was shortened by 3 bases and J by 7 bases, with 12 bases between the two germline ends. The CDR3 sequence is 13 residues long. The CDR3 is CASSDQGFGTQYF. The CDR3, as DNA: TGTGCCAGCAGTGACCAGGGTTTTGGGACCCAGTACTTC.

The chain uses TRBV4-3 and TRBJ2-7; no clear D. Germline CDR1 LGHNA, CDR2 YSLEER. V lost 0 bases, J lost 3 bases, and 12 bases lay in between. This CDR3 spans 15 amino acids. CDR3 in amino acids: CASSQDYLPGYEQYV. CDR3 coding DNA: TGCGCCAGCAGCCAAGATTACCTACCCGGCTACGAGCAGTACGTC.

V is TRBV20-1 and J is TRBJ2-3; tentative D call: TRBD2 (6 bases). V lost 3 bases and J lost 0, with 13 bases in between. This CDR3 region has 15 residues. In germline, CDR1 is DFQATT, CDR2 SNEGSKA (reference sequence). The CDR3 here is CSASFLALSTDTQYF. The CDR3 DNA sequence: TGCAGTGCTAGTTTCCTAGCGCTAAGCACAGATACGCAGTATTTT.

The chain links TRBV6-5 to TRBJ1-1; D not certain. The CDR3 is 15 residues long. The V and J ends lost 5 bases and 1 base respectively, with 14 bases between them. Germline V gives CDR1 MNHEY, CDR2 SVGAGI. CDR3: CASSTTFGGNTEAFF. CDR3 DNA sequence: TGTGCCAGCAGTACTACGTTTGGAGGGAACACTGAAGCTTTCTTT.

This sequence joins TRBV11-2 and TRBJ1-5; D gene uncertain. The V end was cut by 3 bases, the J end by 7 bases, with 10 bases between. The germline gives CDR1 SGHAT, CDR2 FQNNGV. The CDR3 has 13 residues. The CDR3 sequence: CASSLGGYQPQHF. For the CDR3, the DNA is TGTGCCAGCAGCTTGGGAGGGTACCAGCCCCAGCATTTT.

The chain links TRBV13 to TRBJ2-5; TRBD1 matches at 9 bases. Trimming cost V 0 bases and J 6 bases; bases outside gene matches: 5. The germline gives CDR1 PRHDT, CDR2 FYEKMQ (reference sequence). This CDR3 is 15 amino acids long. The CDR3 DNA follows: TGTGCCAGCAGCTTAGGGGGACAGGGCGGAAAGACCCAGTACTTC. Its translation is CASSLGGQGGKTQYF. The full variable domain, in which reference TRBV13 and TRBJ2-5 provide the parts outside the CDR3, is AAGVIQSPRHLIKEKRETATLKCYPIPRHDTVYWYQQGPGQDPQFLISFYEKMQSDKGSIPDRFSAQQFSDYHSELNMSSLELGDSALYFCASSLGGQGGKTQYFGPGTRLLVL.

J is TRBJ2-5 and V is TRBV5-1, with D possibly being TRBD1 (6 bases). Trimming removed 7 bases at V and 4 bases at J, with 17 bases between. The CDR3 is 14 residues long. Germline CDR1 and CDR2: SGHRS and YFSETQ. The CDR3 region is CASRSQGYLETQYF. For the CDR3, the DNA is TGCGCCAGCCGAAGCCAGGGGTACTTAGAGACCCAGTACTTC.

This CDR3 is CASSPDRGGEKLFF. The CDR3 coding sequence is TGTGCCAGCTCACCGGACAGGGGTGGCGAAAAACTGTTTTTT. The chain is built from TRBV18 and TRBJ1-4; 9 bases agree with TRBD1. In germline, CDR1 is KGHSH, CDR2 LQKENI. The CDR3 covers 14 residues. The ends lost 3 bases at V and 8 bases at J; junction bases unmatched: 4.

This rearrangement joins TRBV12-5 to TRBJ1-2; D may be TRBD1 (6 bases). Trimming took off 4 bases at V and 8 bases at J, with 17 bases between the two ends. The CDR3 covers 14 residues. Germline CDR1 and CDR2: LGHNT and FRNRAP. The CDR3 reads CASGSTLWGHGYTF. The CDR3 nucleotides are TGTGCTAGTGGTTCGACTCTTTGGGGGCACGGCTACACCTTC.

The chain is built from TRBV3-1 (or the pseudogene TRBV3-2) and TRBJ2-1, with TRBD2 matching 9 bases. J lost 5 bases, V lost 8 bases, and 13 bases had no gene match. In germline, CDR1 is LGHDT, CDR2 YNNKEL (reference sequence). This CDR3 comprises 16 residues. This CDR3 reads CASGRTRGGRDNEQFF. CDR3 coding DNA: TGTGCCAGCGGGCGCACGAGGGGCGGGAGGGACAATGAGCAGTTCTTC.

This chain uses TRBV19 with TRBJ2-4; a weak D match, TRBD2 (6 bases). V lost 0 bases and J lost 9, with 21 bases in between. Germline-derived CDR1 and CDR2 are LNHDA and SQIVND (reference sequence). The CDR3 totals 17 residues. The chain's CDR3 is CASSIDRSGSPGGIQYF. CDR3 DNA sequence: TGTGCCAGTAGTATAGATCGATCGGGATCGCCCGGGGGCATTCAGTACTTC. The full variable domain, completed using reference TRBV19 and TRBJ2-4, is DGGITQSPKYLFRKEGQNVTLSCEQNLNHDAMYWYRQDPGQGLRLIYYSQIVNDFQKGDIAEGYSVSREKKESFPLTVTSAQKNPTAFYLCASSIDRSGSPGGIQYFGAGTRLSVL.

The J gene is TRBJ2-1, the V gene TRBV11-3, with TRBD2 matching over 9 bases. The CDR3 consists of 14 residues. Germline trimming cut 6 bases from V and 2 bases from J; bases unmatched to any gene: 2. Germline V gives CDR1 SGHNT, CDR2 YENEEA. DNA for the CDR3: TGTGCCAGCAGTAGCGGGGGCACCTACAATGAGCAGTTCTTC. Amino acid sequence: CASSSGGTYNEQFF.